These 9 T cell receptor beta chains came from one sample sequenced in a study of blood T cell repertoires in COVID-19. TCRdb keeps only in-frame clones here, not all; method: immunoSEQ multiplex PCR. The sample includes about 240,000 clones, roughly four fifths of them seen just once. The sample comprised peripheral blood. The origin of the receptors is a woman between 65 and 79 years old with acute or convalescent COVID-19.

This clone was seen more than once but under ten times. CDR3 in amino acids: CAITRDSGNTEAFF. The CDR3, as DNA: TGTGCCATCACCAGAGACAGTGGGAACACTGAAGCTTTCTTT. The J gene is TRBJ1-1, the V gene TRBV10-3; D is perhaps TRBD1 (5 bases). This CDR3 is built from 14 residues. Germline V gene sequence: CDR1 ENHRY, CDR2 SYGVKD. V was cut by 7 bases and J by 1 base, with 13 bases left in between.

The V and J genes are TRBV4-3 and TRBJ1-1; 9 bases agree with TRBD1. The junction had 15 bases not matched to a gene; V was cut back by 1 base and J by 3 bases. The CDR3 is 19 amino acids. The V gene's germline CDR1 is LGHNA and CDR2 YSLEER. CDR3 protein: CASSQGWGQGNLMDTEAFF. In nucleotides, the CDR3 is TGCGCCAGCAGCCAAGGTTGGGGACAGGGAAATTTAATGGACACTGAAGCTTTCTTT.

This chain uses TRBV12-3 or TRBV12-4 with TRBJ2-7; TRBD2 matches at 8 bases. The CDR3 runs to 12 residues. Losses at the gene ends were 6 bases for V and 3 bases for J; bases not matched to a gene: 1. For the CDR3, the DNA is TGTGCCAGCAGCCGGGGGGGCTACGAGCAGTACTTC. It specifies CASSRGGYEQYF.

Here the CDR3 DNA reads TGTGCCAGCAGCCAAGATTTAGTACAGGAACAGGGGGTCAATCAGCCCCAGCATTTT. This encodes CASSQDLVQEQGVNQPQHF. V and J are TRBV4-2 and TRBJ1-5; 8 bases are a match to TRBD1. V dropped 0 bases and J dropped 3; count of bases not matched to a gene: 13. CDR3 length: 19 amino acids. Germline lookup yields CDR1 LGHNA and CDR2 YNFKEQ.

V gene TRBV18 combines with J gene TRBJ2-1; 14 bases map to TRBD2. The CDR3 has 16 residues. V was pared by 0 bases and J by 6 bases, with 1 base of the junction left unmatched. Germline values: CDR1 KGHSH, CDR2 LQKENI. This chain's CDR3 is CASSPPTSGGANEQFF. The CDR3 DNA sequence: TGTGCCAGCTCACCACCGACTAGCGGGGGGGCCAATGAGCAGTTCTTC.

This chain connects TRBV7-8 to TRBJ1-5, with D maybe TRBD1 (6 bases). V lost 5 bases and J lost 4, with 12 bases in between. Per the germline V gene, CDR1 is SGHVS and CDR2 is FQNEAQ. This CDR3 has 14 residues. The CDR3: CASSAPGENQPQHF. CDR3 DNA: TGTGCCAGCAGCGCGCCAGGGGAGAATCAGCCCCAGCATTTT.

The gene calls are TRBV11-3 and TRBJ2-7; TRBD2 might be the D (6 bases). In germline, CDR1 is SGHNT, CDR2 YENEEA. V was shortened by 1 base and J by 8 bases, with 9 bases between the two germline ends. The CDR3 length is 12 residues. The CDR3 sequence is CASSLGTNQQYF. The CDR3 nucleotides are TGTGCCAGCAGCTTAGGGACTAATCAGCAGTACTTC.

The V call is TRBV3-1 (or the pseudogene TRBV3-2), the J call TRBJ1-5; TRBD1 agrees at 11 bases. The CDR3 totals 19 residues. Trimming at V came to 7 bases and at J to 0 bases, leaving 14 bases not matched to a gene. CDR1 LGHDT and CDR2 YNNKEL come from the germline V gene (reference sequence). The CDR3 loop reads CASTPQRTGGPYSNQPQHF. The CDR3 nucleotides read TGTGCCAGCACCCCCCAAAGGACAGGGGGCCCATATAGCAATCAGCCCCAGCATTTT.

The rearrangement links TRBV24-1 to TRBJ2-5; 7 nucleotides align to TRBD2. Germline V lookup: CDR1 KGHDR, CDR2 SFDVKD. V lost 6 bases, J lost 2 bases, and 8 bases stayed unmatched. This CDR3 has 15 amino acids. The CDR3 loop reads CATSRMSGEQETQYF. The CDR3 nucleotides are TGTGCCACCAGTAGGATGAGCGGGGAACAAGAGACCCAGTACTTC.